This T cell receptor beta chain derives from a study of OX40 agonist ivuxolimab in advanced cancers. Overall study: The group had a mean age of about 60 years, ranged from about 20 to 79, and was 75% to 85% male.

The investigators sampled blood at baseline, at cycle 4 day 1, and at cycle 7 day 1. Germline lookup yields CDR1 LGHNT and CDR2 FRNRAP. Unmatched junction bases numbered 7, after V lost 6 bases and J lost 0 bases. This CDR3 region has 15 residues. Libraries were prepared by immunoSEQ multiplex PCR; TCRdb keeps only in-frame clonotypes and omits some of them. The repertoire holds nearly 20,000 clones, with 86% as singletons. The clonotype originates from an adult with an advanced solid tumor such as melanoma, head and neck, liver or kidney cancer. The material was CD4+ or CD8+ T cells sorted from blood, obtained in a trial of the OX40 agonist ivuxolimab. The chain combines TRBV12-5 with TRBJ2-7, with 8 positions matching TRBD2. CDR3 amino acids: CASGFSGESSYEQYF. Here the CDR3 DNA reads TGTGCTAGTGGATTTAGCGGGGAAAGCTCCTACGAGCAGTACTTC.